This T cell receptor beta chain was retrieved from a study of vaccination and CD4 T cells after COVID-19. This sample's treatment: approximately nine-day PBMC culture with coronavirus spike peptide pools or control peptides (ViraFEST assay). The CDR3 extends over 13 amino acids. Trimming removed 4 bases at V and 1 base at J, with 6 bases between. CDR1 SGHNT and CDR2 YENEEA come from the germline V gene. Concerning this clonotype itself: Its antigen is undetermined.

Oncomine TCR Beta short-read sequencing was applied to DNA from cultured CD4+ T cells. TCRdb independently ran MiXCR on the PCR reads; one entry per CDR3 protein. The table records approximately 10,000 distinct CDR3 sequences, approximately 50% of them present only once. This chain connects TRBV11-3 to TRBJ2-3; no firm D call. Source material: CD4+ T cells from blood, cultured in vitro. The receptor was isolated from a human donor who had recovered from COVID-19. The CDR3 DNA reads TGTGCCAGCAGCTCCCCAGGCACAGATACGCAGTATTTT. Translating it yields CASSSPGTDTQYF. The entire variable domain, with the rest obtained from reference TRBV11-3 and TRBJ2-3, is as follows: EAGVVQSPRYKIIEKKQPVAFWCNPISGHNTLYWYLQNLGQGPELLIRYENEEAVDDSQLPKDRFSAERLKGVDSTLKIQPAELGDSAVYLCASSSPGTDTQYFGPGTRLTVL.